The 22 T cell receptor beta chains below were found in one sample sequenced in a study of blood T cell repertoires in COVID-19. Produced via immunoSEQ multiplex PCR; TCRdb's table is partial and in-frame only. The table includes under 250,000 clones, around four fifths detected once. The specimen sequenced was peripheral blood. The source is a woman between 55 and 75 years old with active or convalescent COVID-19.

This clone appeared once. This chain connects TRBV5-1 to TRBJ2-3; D uncertain. Germline V gene lookup returns CDR1 SGHRS and CDR2 YFSETQ. This CDR3 spans 13 amino acids. V dropped 2 bases and J dropped 0 bases, with 4 bases sitting between them. CDR3 DNA: TGCGCCAGCAGCTTTCAGAGCACAGATACGCAGTATTTT. Its protein product is CASSFQSTDTQYF. The full variable domain, its missing parts supplied by reference TRBV5-1 and TRBJ2-3, is KAGVTQTPRYLIKTRGQQVTLSCSPISGHRSVSWYQQTPGQGLQFLFEYFSETQRNKGNFPGRFSGRQFSNSRSEMNVSTLELGDSALYLCASSFQSTDTQYFGPGTRLTVL.

The table lists this clone with a count of one. The genes are TRBV10-3 and TRBJ2-5; TRBD1 agrees at 7 bases. J gave up 3 bases and V 6 bases, and 7 bases lay outside the gene matches. Germline CDR1 and CDR2: ENHRY and SYGVKD. This CDR3 has 14 residues. Here the CDR3 reads CAISSSGTEETQYF. The CDR3 DNA reads as TGTGCCATCAGCTCTTCCGGGACAGAAGAGACCCAGTACTTC.

The V call is TRBV10-2, the J call TRBJ2-1; D is possibly TRBD1 (5 bases). From germline, CDR1 is WSHSY and CDR2 SAAADI. This CDR3 comprises 14 residues. V was pared by 3 bases and J by 7 bases, with 13 bases between. For the CDR3, the DNA is TGCGCCAGCAGTGACTCTCCAAGGGGAAATGAGCAGTTCTTC. This sequence encodes CASSDSPRGNEQFF.

In its sample, this clone was seen many times. The chain links TRBV29-1 to TRBJ2-7; 7 positions match TRBD1. The germline V gene has CDR1 SQVTM and CDR2 ANQGSEA. With 1 base clipped from V and 3 bases from J, the junction kept 6 bases outside the gene matches. The CDR3 is made up of 14 amino acids. The CDR3, as DNA: TGCAGCGTTGAAGGAAAGGGGGCGGACTACGAGCAGTACTTC. Protein product: CSVEGKGADYEQYF.

V gene TRBV6-4 combines with J gene TRBJ2-1; TRBD1 agrees at 7 bases. CDR1 and CDR2 from the germline V gene are MRHNA and SNTAGT. The CDR3 contains 16 residues. The ends lost 5 bases at V and 2 bases at J; junction bases unmatched: 9. The CDR3 reads CASSTLSGQAYNEQFF. The CDR3 DNA is TGTGCCAGCAGTACACTCTCAGGACAGGCCTACAATGAGCAGTTCTTC.

This clone has a single count. This chain links TRBV2 with TRBJ1-4; D gene ambiguous. The V gene's germline CDR1 is SNHLY and CDR2 FYNNEI. This CDR3 has 15 amino acids. The V and J ends lost 1 base and 5 bases respectively, with 11 bases between them. The CDR3 sequence is CASSEGPRINEKLFF. CDR3 in DNA: TGTGCCAGCAGTGAAGGCCCGAGAATAAATGAAAAACTGTTTTTT.

This clone was observed a few times. Since a much larger clone is just one base distant, this may be a read error. This chain connects TRBV28 to TRBJ1-1, with 7 bases lining up with TRBD1. The CDR3 runs to 12 residues. The J segment lost 4 bases and the V segment lost 6 bases, leaving 2 bases of the junction unmatched. The germline V gene has CDR1 MDHEN and CDR2 SYDVKM. DNA of the CDR3: TGTGCCAGCAGCGACAGGGTCACTGAAGCTTTCTTT. Residues: CASSDRVTEAFF.

This sequence joins TRBV3-1 (or the pseudogene TRBV3-2) and TRBJ1-5; 8 nucleotides match TRBD1. The trim removed 1 base at V and 2 bases at J, leaving 7 bases unmatched. CDR1 LGHDT and CDR2 YNNKEL come from the germline V gene (reference sequence). The CDR3 contains 17 residues. The CDR3 nucleotides read TGTGCCAGCAGCCAAGGCCTCGACAGGGGAGGCAATCAGCCCCAGCATTTT. This gives the protein CASSQGLDRGGNQPQHF.

This clone has just one count. V usage is TRBV28 and J usage is TRBJ2-1; 7 bases are shared with TRBD2. Looked up from germline, CDR1 is MDHEN and CDR2 is SYDVKM. The V and J ends lost 2 bases and 0 bases, in that order; junction bases with no gene match: 1. This CDR3 contains 15 residues. For the CDR3, the DNA is TGTGCCAGCAGTTTAGGCGGGAGCTCCTACAATGAGCAGTTCTTC. Protein product: CASSLGGSSYNEQFF.

V and J are TRBV7-9 and TRBJ2-5; 8 nucleotides agree with TRBD2. V dropped 3 bases and J dropped 1; count of bases not matched to a gene: 7. Germline V CDR1 and CDR2: SEHNR, FQNEAQ (reference sequence). The length of the CDR3 is 16 residues. The CDR3 here is CASSFVPGGVQETQYF. The CDR3 DNA reads TGTGCCAGCAGCTTTGTACCGGGGGGGGTCCAAGAGACCCAGTACTTC.

The chain employs TRBV7-2 and TRBJ2-2, with D possibly TRBD1 on 6 matching bases. Trimming took 6 bases from V and 0 from J, leaving 17 bases between them. The CDR3 totals 17 residues. Germline V gene data show CDR1 as SGHTA and CDR2 as FQGNSA. CDR3 coding DNA: TGTGCCAGCAGGACGGTGGGGGACACCGCGAACACCGGGGAGCTGTTTTTT. Translation gives CASRTVGDTANTGELFF.

This chain connects TRBV3-1 (or the pseudogene TRBV3-2) to TRBJ1-4, with D uncertain. The CDR3 is 16 residues long. V dropped 2 bases and J dropped 7 bases, with 17 bases sitting between them. Germline CDR1 and CDR2: LGHDT and YNNKEL (reference sequence). CDR3: CASSQTFLDAGEKLFF. The CDR3 nucleotides are TGTGCCAGCAGCCAAACTTTCCTTGACGCGGGTGAAAAACTGTTTTTT.

The chain employs TRBV19 and TRBJ2-1, with TRBD2 matching 10 bases. With 5 bases clipped from V and 7 bases from J, the junction kept 14 bases outside the gene matches. The CDR3 has 17 residues. Germline V gene lookup returns CDR1 LNHDA and CDR2 SQIVND (reference sequence). CDR3 in DNA: TGTGCCAGTAGTTCCCCCCGAGGCGGTAGCGGGAGGAATGAGCAGTTCTTC. Protein sequence: CASSSPRGGSGRNEQFF.

V and J are TRBV19 and TRBJ2-3; TRBD2 agrees at 7 bases. This CDR3 spans 14 amino acids. Germline CDR1 is LNHDA and CDR2 is SQIVND (reference sequence). Trimming cost V 6 bases and J 0 bases; bases outside gene matches: 3. The CDR3 protein is CASRPAGSTDTQYF. The CDR3 coding sequence is TGTGCCAGTAGACCAGCGGGAAGCACAGATACGCAGTATTTT.

The chain joins TRBV12-3 or TRBV12-4 to TRBJ1-2, with D tentatively TRBD1 (6 bases). The CDR3 runs 13 residues. The V end lost 8 bases, the J end lost 4 bases, and 14 bases lay between the germline ends. CDR3 bases: TGTGCCAGCGGGGTGACAGGCTCCTATGGCTACACCTTC. Protein: CASGVTGSYGYTF.

This sequence joins TRBV11-3 and TRBJ2-1, with D maybe TRBD1 (7 bases). Trimming cost V 5 bases and J 8 bases, with 10 bases left between them. Germline V lookup: CDR1 SGHNT, CDR2 YENEEA. The CDR3 sequence is 12 residues long. The CDR3 DNA reads as TGTGCCAGCAGCGCCAGGGGGGATGAGCAGTTCTTC. It codes for CASSARGDEQFF.

For the CDR3, the DNA is TGTGCCAGTAGTATAAAAGTAGGACAGGATATTTATACCTACGAGCAGTACTTC. Translation: CASSIKVGQDIYTYEQYF. The rearrangement uses TRBV19 and TRBJ2-7; 7 bases are a match to TRBD1. The germline gives CDR1 LNHDA, CDR2 SQIVND (reference sequence). V lost 2 bases and J lost 2; bases outside the gene matches: 15. The CDR3 consists of 18 residues.

In its sample, this clone was seen once. V is TRBV19 and J is TRBJ1-1; TRBD1 matches 9 bases. The germline gives CDR1 LNHDA, CDR2 SQIVND (reference sequence). V shed 4 bases and J 0 bases; nucleotides not matched to a gene: 6. CDR3 size: 16 residues. The CDR3 region has the DNA TGTGCCAGTAGTAAAAACAGGGGGCAGGTGAACACTGAAGCTTTCTTT. Its translation: CASSKNRGQVNTEAFF.

The rearrangement uses TRBV2 and TRBJ1-6; D perhaps matches TRBD1 (6 bases). Trimming shortened V by 10 bases and J by 11 bases, and 12 bases separated the two germline ends. Germline values: CDR1 SNHLY, CDR2 FYNNEI. The CDR3 consists of 11 residues. The CDR3 spells CATYRVPPLHF. CDR3 nucleotides: TGTGCCACCTACAGGGTCCCACCCCTCCACTTT.

This chain uses TRBV5-5 with TRBJ1-1, with 9 bases aligning to TRBD1. Germline V gene data show CDR1 as SGHKS and CDR2 as YYEKEE (reference sequence). The V gene end was trimmed by 2 bases and the J gene end by 4 bases; junction bases not matched to a gene: 3. The CDR3 loop spans 14 amino acids. The CDR3 DNA sequence: TGTGCCAGCAGCTTCGACAGGGGGGGCACTGAAGCTTTCTTT. The encoded protein is CASSFDRGGTEAFF.

This clone appeared a few times. V gene TRBV5-1 combines with J gene TRBJ1-1; 8 bases are shared with TRBD1. CDR3 size: 14 residues. After removal of 4 bases from V and 4 bases from J, the junction contained 6 bases not matched to a gene. Germline values: CDR1 SGHRS, CDR2 YFSETQ. The CDR3 coding sequence is TGCGCCAGCAGCCCCCGACAGGGGACCACTGAAGCTTTCTTT. The encoded protein is CASSPRQGTTEAFF.

J is TRBJ2-5 and V is TRBV9, with D maybe TRBD2 (6 bases). Trimming cost V 0 bases and J 2 bases, with 14 bases left between them. This CDR3 spans 16 amino acids. The germline V gene has CDR1 SGDLS and CDR2 YYNGEE. The CDR3, as DNA: TGTGCCAGCAGCGTAGCTACGGTGGGGGGACAAGAGACCCAGTACTTC. Protein: CASSVATVGGQETQYF.